The 10 T cell receptor beta chains below all came from one sample that was sequenced in a study of cytomegalovirus exposure and HLA in healthy donors. PCR employed 60 Vbeta and 13 Jbeta primers. Some clones are missing from TCRdb's copy, which holds only in-frame ones; the method was immunoSEQ multiplex PCR. Of some 190,000 clones in the sample, 60% to 80% were seen once. The sample consisted of PBMCs. The receptors originated from a woman aged 25 to 45 in good health and CMV-seropositive.

The V and J genes are TRBV28 and TRBJ1-6, with 12 bases identical to TRBD1. Germline CDR1 and CDR2: MDHEN and SYDVKM. The V segment lost 6 bases and the J segment 6 bases; nucleotides outside the gene matches: 9. The CDR3 totals 17 residues. DNA of the CDR3: TGTGCCAGCAGCTTCGGGACAGGGGGCAGTCGTAATTCACCCCTCCACTTT. This encodes CASSFGTGGSRNSPLHF.

The chain employs TRBV11-3 and TRBJ2-1; TRBD2 aligns across 9 bases. Germline CDR1 reads SGHNT; CDR2 reads YENEEA. V shed 4 bases, J shed 0 bases, and the junction held 4 bases outside the gene matches. The CDR3 has 16 residues. This CDR3 reads CASSSAGGRSYNEQFF. The DNA for the CDR3 is TGTGCCAGCAGCTCAGCGGGGGGTCGCTCCTACAATGAGCAGTTCTTC.

There are a few counts of this clone. V gene TRBV28 combines with J gene TRBJ2-5; 7 bases line up with TRBD2. This CDR3 is built from 13 residues. With 9 bases clipped from V and 5 bases from J, the junction kept 9 bases outside the gene matches. The V gene's germline CDR1 is MDHEN and CDR2 SYDVKM. This CDR3 reads CASLGTNQETQYF. CDR3 DNA: TGTGCCAGTTTGGGGACTAATCAGGAGACCCAGTACTTC. Complete variable domain (other parts from reference TRBV28 and TRBJ2-5): DVKVTQSSRYLVKRTGEKVFLECVQDMDHENMFWYRQDPGLGLRLIYFSYDVKMKEKGDIPEGYSVSREKKERFSLILESASTNQTSMYLCASLGTNQETQYFGPGTRLLVL.

The rearrangement links TRBV18 to TRBJ1-2, with TRBD1 identical over 10 bases. The trim removed 2 bases at V and 4 bases at J, leaving 7 bases unmatched. Germline V lookup: CDR1 KGHSH, CDR2 LQKENI. CDR3 length: 16 amino acids. The CDR3 reads CASSPADRGLLYGYTF. The CDR3 DNA is TGTGCCAGCTCACCAGCTGACAGGGGGCTGCTCTATGGCTACACCTTC.

V gene TRBV2 combines with J gene TRBJ2-7, with D maybe TRBD2 (5 bases). Trimming left V 2 bases short and J 3 bases short, with 14 bases between. Germline loops: CDR1 SNHLY, CDR2 FYNNEI. There are 15 residues in the CDR3. DNA of the CDR3: TGTGCCAGCAGTGAAAGAGCGGCACGACTCTACGAGCAGTACTTC. The encoded protein is CASSERAARLYEQYF.

This rearrangement joins TRBV30 to TRBJ2-2; 12 bases line up with TRBD2. This CDR3 is built from 14 residues. Germline CDR1 and CDR2: GTSNPN and SVGIG (reference sequence). V lost 5 bases to trimming and J lost 6 bases; unmatched junction nucleotides: 4. The CDR3 DNA reads TGTGCCTGGGCTAGCGGGAGGGCTGCCGGGGAGCTGTTTTTT. Encoded protein: CAWASGRAAGELFF.

The rearrangement links TRBV9 to TRBJ2-2; perhaps TRBD1 as D (5 bases). This CDR3 has 14 residues. V was clipped by 4 bases and J by 4 bases, with 11 bases between them. Germline V gene lookup returns CDR1 SGDLS and CDR2 YYNGEE. Here the CDR3 reads CASSLIGVTGELFF. The CDR3 coding sequence is TGTGCCAGCAGCTTGATAGGGGTCACCGGGGAGCTGTTTTTT.

The V and J genes are TRBV7-8 and TRBJ1-2, with 10 nucleotides matching TRBD1. CDR3 length: 15 amino acids. V was pared by 5 bases and J by 6 bases, with 9 bases of the junction left unmatched. The germline V gene has CDR1 SGHVS and CDR2 FQNEAQ. The CDR3 nucleotides are TGTGCCAGCAGCCGACGGGACAGGGGTTCGGATGGCTACACCTTC. Translation gives CASSRRDRGSDGYTF. Full variable domain (rest looked up from reference TRBV7-8 and TRBJ1-2): GAGVSQSPRYKVAKRGQDVALRCDPISGHVSLFWYQQALGQGPEFLTYFQNEAQLDKSGLPSDRFFAERPEGSVSTLKIQRTQQEDSAVYLCASSRRDRGSDGYTFGSGTRLTVV.

The rearrangement links TRBV5-4 to TRBJ1-6; D uncertain. This CDR3 spans 15 amino acids. Trimming removed 4 bases at V and 5 bases at J, with 13 bases between. CDR1 and CDR2 from the germline V gene are SGHNT and YYREEE (reference sequence). CDR3 amino acids: CASSEGQRHNSPLHF. CDR3 bases: TGTGCCAGCAGCGAGGGCCAGCGCCATAATTCACCCCTCCACTTT.

In DNA form, the CDR3 reads TGCGCCAGCAGCTTCGGACTAGCGGGAGCCGGGGAGCTGTTTTTT. Its translation is CASSFGLAGAGELFF. The V and J genes are TRBV5-1 and TRBJ2-2, with TRBD2 matching over 13 bases. Germline V lookup: CDR1 SGHRS, CDR2 YFSETQ. The CDR3 length is 15 residues. V gave up 2 bases and J gave up 6 bases; unmatched junction bases: 1.